This TCR beta chain was sequenced in a study of cytomegalovirus exposure and HLA in healthy donors. Regarding the study as a whole: Reportedly, fewer N-insertions than the approximately 700-donor mean appeared in an Asian-associated ancestry cluster in a later analysis. Presence/absence analyses rested on an assumption that sequencing depth was roughly uniform across donors.

Comment on this clone: Its antigen is currently unknown.

Primers included in the PCR were 60 Vbeta and 13 Jbeta primers. Repertoires were generated with immunoSEQ multiplex PCR, while TCRdb's copy carries only in-frame clones and drops some. Among approximately 100,000 clones listed, 60% to 85% were seen once. The CDR3 extends over 11 amino acids. Trimming shortened V by 0 bases and J by 9 bases, and 6 bases separated the two germline ends. CDR1 and CDR2 (germline): ENHRY, SYGVKD. This clonotype was sampled from a female donor in good health and CMV-seronegative. The V and J genes are TRBV10-3 and TRBJ2-7; D remains ambiguous. Sequences were obtained from PBMCs. The CDR3 protein is CAISESLGQYF. The CDR3 DNA follows: TGTGCCATCAGTGAGTCGCTAGGGCAGTACTTC.